This TCR beta chain comes out of a study of T cell responses to AZD1222 COVID-19 vaccine. This clone was observed a single time. Its antigen remains unidentified. Study-level points and caveats: Researchers report vaccine-associated CD4 TCRs spanning spike, with dominance at 160-218 and 743-854.

Generated by immunoSEQ multiplex PCR, the TCRdb table keeps only in-frame clones and is missing some. The sample contains 95,000 to 150,000 clones, about nine tenths of which appear only once. Sequenced material: peripheral blood, taken on day 0 of AZD1222 vaccination. This TCR came from an adult in good health.

In DNA, the CDR3 is TGTGCCACCAGTGAAGTGAGACAGGGGACTCAGCCCCAGCATTTT. Translation gives CATSEVRQGTQPQHF. The chain links TRBV24-1 to TRBJ1-5, with 8 bases matching TRBD1. In germline, CDR1 is KGHDR, CDR2 SFDVKD. J lost 6 bases, V lost 4 bases, and 7 bases had no gene match. The CDR3 sequence is 15 residues long.